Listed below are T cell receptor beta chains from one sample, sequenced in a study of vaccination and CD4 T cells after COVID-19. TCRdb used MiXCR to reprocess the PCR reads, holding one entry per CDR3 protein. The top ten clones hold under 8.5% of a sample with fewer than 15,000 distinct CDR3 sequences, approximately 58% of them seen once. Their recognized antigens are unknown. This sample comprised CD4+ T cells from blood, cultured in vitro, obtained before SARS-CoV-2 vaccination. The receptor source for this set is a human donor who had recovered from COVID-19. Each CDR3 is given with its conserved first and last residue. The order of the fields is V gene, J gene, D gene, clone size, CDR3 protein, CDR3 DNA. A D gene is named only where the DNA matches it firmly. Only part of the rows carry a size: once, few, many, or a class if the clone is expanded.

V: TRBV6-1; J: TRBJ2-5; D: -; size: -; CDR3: CASSLIGQSGETQYF; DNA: TGTGCCAGCAGTCTCATTGGACAGTCAGGGGAGACCCAGTACTTC
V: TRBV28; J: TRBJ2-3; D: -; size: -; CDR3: CASSLQGGGGTVRVTQYF; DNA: TGTGCCAGCAGTTTGCAGGGTGGGGGAGGCACCGTCCGGGTTACGCAGTATTTT
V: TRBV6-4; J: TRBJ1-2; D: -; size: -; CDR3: CASSDGRGGYGYTF; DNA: TGTGCCAGCAGTGACGGCAGGGGAGGCTATGGCTACACCTTC
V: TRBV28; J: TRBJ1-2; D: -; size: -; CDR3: CASSFIRGGYGYTF; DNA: TGTGCCAGCAGTTTTATAAGGGGTGGCTATGGCTACACCTTC
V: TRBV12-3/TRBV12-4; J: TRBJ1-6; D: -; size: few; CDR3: CASSLSRVGSSPLHF; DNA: TGTGCCAGCAGTTTGTCCAGGGTCGGGAGTTCACCCCTCCACTTT
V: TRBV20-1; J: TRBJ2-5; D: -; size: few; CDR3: CSAGPKVTQYF; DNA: TGCAGTGCTGGGCCGAAAGTGACCCAGTACTTC
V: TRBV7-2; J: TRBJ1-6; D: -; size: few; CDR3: CASSWNSPLHF; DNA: TGTGCCAGCAGCTGGAATTCACCCCTCCACTTT
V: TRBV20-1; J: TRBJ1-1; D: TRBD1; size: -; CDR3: CSAWTGILPEAFF; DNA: TGCAGTGCCTGGACAGGGATTTTGCCTGAAGCTTTCTTT
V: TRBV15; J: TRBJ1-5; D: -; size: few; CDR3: CATSREGVQPQHF; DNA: TGTGCCACCAGCAGAGAAGGGGTCCAGCCCCAGCATTTT
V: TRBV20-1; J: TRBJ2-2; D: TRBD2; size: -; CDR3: CSFLAGGSTGELFF; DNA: TGCAGTTTCTTAGCGGGAGGTAGCACCGGGGAGCTGTTTTTT
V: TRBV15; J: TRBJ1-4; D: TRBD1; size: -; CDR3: CATSGRTGHEKLFF; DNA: TGTGCCACCAGCGGCAGGACAGGGCATGAAAAACTGTTTTTT
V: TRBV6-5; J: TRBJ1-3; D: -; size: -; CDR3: CASSYSDSGNTIYF; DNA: TGTGCCAGCAGTTACTCGGACTCTGGAAACACCATATATTTT
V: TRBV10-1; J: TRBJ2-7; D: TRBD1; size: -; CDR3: CASSESGQGASYEQYF; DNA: TGCGCCAGCAGTGAGTCCGGACAGGGGGCGTCCTACGAGCAGTACTTC
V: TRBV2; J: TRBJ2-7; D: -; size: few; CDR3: CASTDGVLSYEQYF; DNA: TGTGCCAGTACTGACGGAGTATTATCCTACGAGCAGTACTTC
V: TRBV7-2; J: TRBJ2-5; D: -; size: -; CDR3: CASSLMTADLATQYF; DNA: TGTGCCAGCAGCTTAATGACAGCCGACCTCGCGACCCAGTACTTC
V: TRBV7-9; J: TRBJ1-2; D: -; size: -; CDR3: CASSRKYGYTF; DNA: TGTGCCAGCAGCCGGAAGTATGGCTACACCTTC
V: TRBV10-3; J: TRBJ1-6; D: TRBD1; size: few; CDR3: CAIRGQGMNSPLHF; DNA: TGTGCCATCAGAGGACAGGGGATGAATTCACCCCTCCACTTT
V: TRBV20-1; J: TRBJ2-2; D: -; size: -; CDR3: CSARDVSAGELFF; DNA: TGCAGTGCTAGAGACGTTTCGGCCGGGGAGCTGTTTTTT
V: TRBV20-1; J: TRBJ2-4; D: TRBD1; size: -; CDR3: CSAMTGAGNIQYF; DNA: TGCAGTGCTATGACAGGGGCGGGAAACATTCAGTACTTC
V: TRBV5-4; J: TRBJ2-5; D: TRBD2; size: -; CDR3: CASSSPSGIAETQYF; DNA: TGTGCCAGCAGCTCGCCTAGCGGGATAGCAGAGACCCAGTACTTC
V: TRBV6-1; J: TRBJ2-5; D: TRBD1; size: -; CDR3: CASSTRDRGTETQYF; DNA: TGTGCCAGCAGTACCAGGGACAGGGGTACGGAGACCCAGTACTTC
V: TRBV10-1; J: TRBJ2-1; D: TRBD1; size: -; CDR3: CASKRDRDDNEQFF; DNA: TGCGCCAGCAAACGGGACAGGGATGACAATGAGCAGTTCTTC
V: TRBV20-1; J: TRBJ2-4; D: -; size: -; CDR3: CSAILPGGAKNIQYF; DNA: TGCAGTGCCATCCTCCCTGGGGGTGCCAAAAACATTCAGTACTTC
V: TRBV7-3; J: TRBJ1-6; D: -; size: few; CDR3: CASSLTGQGTPLHF; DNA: TGTGCCAGCAGCTTAACTGGGCAGGGAACACCCCTCCACTTT
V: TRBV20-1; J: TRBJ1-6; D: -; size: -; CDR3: CSARAGALSSYNSPLHF; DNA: TGCAGTGCTAGGGCAGGGGCGCTTAGCTCCTATAATTCACCCCTCCACTTT
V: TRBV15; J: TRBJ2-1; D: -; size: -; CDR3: CATSSTLGLIGEQFF; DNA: TGTGCCACCAGCAGCACGTTAGGGCTAATCGGTGAGCAGTTCTTC
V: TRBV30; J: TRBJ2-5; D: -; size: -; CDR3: CAWSEIASRETQYF; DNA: TGTGCCTGGAGTGAAATAGCCTCCCGTGAGACCCAGTACTTC
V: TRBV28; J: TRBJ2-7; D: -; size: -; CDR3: CASRETGEQYF; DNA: TGTGCCAGCAGGGAGACCGGCGAGCAGTACTTC
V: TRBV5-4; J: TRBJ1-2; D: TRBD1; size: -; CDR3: CASSTQGQPYGYTF; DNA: TGTGCCAGCAGCACTCAGGGACAGCCCTATGGCTACACCTTC
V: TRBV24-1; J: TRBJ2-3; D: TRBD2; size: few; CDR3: CATSDPLTSGSTDTQYF; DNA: TGTGCCACCAGTGATCCATTGACTAGCGGGAGTACAGATACGCAGTATTTT
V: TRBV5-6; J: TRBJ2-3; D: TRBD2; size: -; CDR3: CASSLGTAGGTDTQYF; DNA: TGTGCCAGCAGCTTGGGTACAGCGGGAGGTACAGATACGCAGTATTTT
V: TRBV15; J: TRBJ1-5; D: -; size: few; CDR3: CATSSWIGVGQPQHF; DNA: TGTGCCACCAGCAGTTGGATAGGGGTGGGTCAGCCCCAGCATTTT
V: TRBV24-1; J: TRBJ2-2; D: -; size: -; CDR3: CATSEGSTTGELFF; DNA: TGTGCCACCAGTGAAGGGTCAACCACCGGGGAGCTGTTTTTT
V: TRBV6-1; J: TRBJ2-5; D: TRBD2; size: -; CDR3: CASTSGTSGPRRETQYF; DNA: TGTGCCAGCACCTCCGGGACTAGCGGACCCCGGAGGGAGACCCAGTACTTC
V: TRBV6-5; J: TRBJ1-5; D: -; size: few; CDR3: CASSSAGPNQPQHF; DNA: TGTGCCAGCAGTTCAGCAGGTCCCAATCAGCCCCAGCATTTT
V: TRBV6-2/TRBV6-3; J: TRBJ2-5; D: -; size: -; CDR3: CASRVRGIAPTQYF; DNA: TGTGCCAGCAGAGTCCGGGGGATAGCTCCGACCCAGTACTTC
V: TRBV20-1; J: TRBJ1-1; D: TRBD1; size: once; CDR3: CSASRQGDTEAFF; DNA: TGCAGTGCAAGCAGACAGGGGGACACTGAAGCTTTCTTT
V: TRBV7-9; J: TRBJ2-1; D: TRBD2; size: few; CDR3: CASSLGYDAGVVQFF; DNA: TGTGCCAGCAGCTTAGGGTACGATGCGGGAGTGGTGCAGTTCTTC
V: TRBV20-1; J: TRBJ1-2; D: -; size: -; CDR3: CSASSPFQLDYGYTF; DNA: TGCAGTGCTAGTTCACCATTTCAGTTGGACTATGGCTACACCTTC
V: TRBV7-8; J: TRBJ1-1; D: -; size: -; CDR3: CASSLDRTEAFF; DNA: TGTGCCAGCAGCTTAGATCGCACTGAAGCTTTCTTT
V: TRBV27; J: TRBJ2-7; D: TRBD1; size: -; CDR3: CASSMGTGGAYEQYF; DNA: TGTGCCAGCAGTATGGGAACAGGGGGCGCCTACGAGCAGTACTTC
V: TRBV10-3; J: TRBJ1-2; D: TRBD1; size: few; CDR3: CAISDPGDSFNYGYTF; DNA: TGTGCCATCAGTGACCCCGGGGACAGTTTTAACTATGGCTACACCTTC
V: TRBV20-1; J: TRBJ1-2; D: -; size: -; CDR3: CSARDQQLSYGYTF; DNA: TGCAGTGCTAGAGATCAACAGTTGAGCTATGGCTACACCTTC
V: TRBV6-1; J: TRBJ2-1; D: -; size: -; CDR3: CASSEYWKGNSNEQFF; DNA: TGTGCCAGCAGTGAATACTGGAAGGGAAACAGCAATGAGCAGTTCTTC
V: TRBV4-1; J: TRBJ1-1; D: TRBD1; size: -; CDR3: CASSPGTAMNTEAFF; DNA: TGCGCCAGCAGCCCTGGGACAGCCATGAACACTGAAGCTTTCTTT
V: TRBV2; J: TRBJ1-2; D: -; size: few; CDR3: CASRRGGFDGYTF; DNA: TGTGCCAGCAGGCGAGGGGGGTTTGATGGCTACACCTTC
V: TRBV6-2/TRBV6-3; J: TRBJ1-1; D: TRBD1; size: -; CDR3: CASRRTGVNTEAFF; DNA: TGTGCCAGCAGGAGGACAGGGGTGAACACTGAAGCTTTCTTT
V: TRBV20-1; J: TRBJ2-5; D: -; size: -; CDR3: CSAADVQGEQETQYF; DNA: TGCAGTGCCGCGGACGTCCAGGGTGAGCAAGAGACCCAGTACTTC
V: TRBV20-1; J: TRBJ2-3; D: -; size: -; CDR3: CSARPSEDTQYF; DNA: TGCAGTGCTAGACCCAGTGAGGATACGCAGTATTTT
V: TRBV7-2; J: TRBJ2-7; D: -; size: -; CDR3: CASSLWGGAEQYF; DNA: TGTGCCAGCAGCTTATGGGGGGGGGCAGAACAGTACTTC
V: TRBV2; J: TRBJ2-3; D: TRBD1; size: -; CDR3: CASTVTGSPDTQYF; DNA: TGTGCCAGCACTGTGACAGGGTCTCCAGATACGCAGTATTTT
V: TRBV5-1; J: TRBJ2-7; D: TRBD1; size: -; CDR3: CASWDRVSYEQYF; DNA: TGCGCCAGCTGGGACAGGGTATCCTACGAGCAGTACTTC
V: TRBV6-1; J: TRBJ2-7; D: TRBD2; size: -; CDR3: CASSVWTSGSLREQYF; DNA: TGTGCCAGCAGTGTTTGGACTAGCGGATCTCTACGTGAGCAGTACTTC